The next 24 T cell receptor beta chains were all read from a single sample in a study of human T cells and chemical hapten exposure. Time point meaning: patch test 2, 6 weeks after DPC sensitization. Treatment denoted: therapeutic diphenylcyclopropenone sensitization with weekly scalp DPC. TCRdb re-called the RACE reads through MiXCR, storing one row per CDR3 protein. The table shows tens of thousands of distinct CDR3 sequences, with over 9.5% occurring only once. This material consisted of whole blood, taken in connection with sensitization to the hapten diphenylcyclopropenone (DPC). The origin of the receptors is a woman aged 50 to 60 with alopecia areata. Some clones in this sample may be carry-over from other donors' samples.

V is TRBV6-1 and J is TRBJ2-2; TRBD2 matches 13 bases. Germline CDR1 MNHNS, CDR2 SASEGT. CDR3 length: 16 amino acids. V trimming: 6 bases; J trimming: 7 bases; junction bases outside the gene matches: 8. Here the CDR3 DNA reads TGTGCCAGCAGCGGACTAGCGGGAGTTGGGAACGGGGAGCTGTTTTTT. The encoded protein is CASSGLAGVGNGELFF.

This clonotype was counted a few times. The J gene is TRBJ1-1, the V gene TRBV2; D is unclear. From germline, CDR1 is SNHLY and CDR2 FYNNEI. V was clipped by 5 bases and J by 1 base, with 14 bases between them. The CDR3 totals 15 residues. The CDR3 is CASSTDTVQNTEAFF. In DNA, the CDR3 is TGTGCCAGCAGTACCGACACGGTTCAGAACACTGAAGCTTTCTTT.

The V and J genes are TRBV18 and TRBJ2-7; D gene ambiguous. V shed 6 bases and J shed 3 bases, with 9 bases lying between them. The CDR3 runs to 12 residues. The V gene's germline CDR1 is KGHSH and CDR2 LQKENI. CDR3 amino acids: CASSPDHYEQYF. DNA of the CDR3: TGTGCCAGCTCTCCGGACCACTACGAGCAGTACTTC.

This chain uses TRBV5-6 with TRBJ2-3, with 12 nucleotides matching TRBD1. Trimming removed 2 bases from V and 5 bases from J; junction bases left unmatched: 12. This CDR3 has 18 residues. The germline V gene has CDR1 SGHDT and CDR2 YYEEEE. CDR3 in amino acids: CASSLGTGGSLRGDTQYF. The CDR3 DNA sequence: TGTGCCAGCAGCTTAGGGACAGGGGGCAGTCTGAGGGGAGATACGCAGTATTTT.

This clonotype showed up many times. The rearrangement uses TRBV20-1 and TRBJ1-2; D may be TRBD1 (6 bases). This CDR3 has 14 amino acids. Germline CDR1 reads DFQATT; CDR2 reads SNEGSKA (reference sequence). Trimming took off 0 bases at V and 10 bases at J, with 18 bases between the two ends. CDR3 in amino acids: CSARDFTRGVSYTF. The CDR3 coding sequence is TGCAGTGCTAGAGATTTTACCAGGGGCGTCTCCTACACCTTC.

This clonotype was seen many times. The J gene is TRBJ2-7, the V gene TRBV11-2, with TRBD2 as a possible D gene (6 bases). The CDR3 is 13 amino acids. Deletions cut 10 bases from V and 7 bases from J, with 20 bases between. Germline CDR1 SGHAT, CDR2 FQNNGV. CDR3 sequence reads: CATTRGALGEQYF. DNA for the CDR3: TGTGCCACCACGCGGGGTGCGTTAGGAGAGCAGTACTTC.

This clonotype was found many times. CDR3 nucleotide sequence: TGCGCCAGCAGCCAAAACGGGCTGAACGGGGAGCTGTTTTTT. It encodes CASSQNGLNGELFF. This sequence joins TRBV4-1 and TRBJ2-2, with D unclear. The CDR3 is 14 amino acids. The V end lost 2 bases, the J end lost 7 bases, and 11 bases lay between the germline ends. Germline V CDR1 and CDR2: MGHRA, YSYEKL.

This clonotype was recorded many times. CDR3 nucleotide sequence: TGTGCCAGCAGTCCTCATTCGCCAATGGGTAGCGTCCAAGAGACCCAGTACTTC. Protein sequence: CASSPHSPMGSVQETQYF. The chain joins TRBV28 to TRBJ2-5; D possibly corresponds to TRBD2 (5 bases). V was pared by 5 bases and J by 1 base, with 23 bases between. CDR3 length equals 18 residues. Germline V gene data show CDR1 as MDHEN and CDR2 as SYDVKM.

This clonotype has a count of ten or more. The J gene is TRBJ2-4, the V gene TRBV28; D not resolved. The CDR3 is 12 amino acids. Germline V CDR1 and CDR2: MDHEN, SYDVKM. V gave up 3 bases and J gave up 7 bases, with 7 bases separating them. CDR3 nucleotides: TGTGCCAGCAGTTTGGGGTGGAACATTCAGTACTTC. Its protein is CASSLGWNIQYF.

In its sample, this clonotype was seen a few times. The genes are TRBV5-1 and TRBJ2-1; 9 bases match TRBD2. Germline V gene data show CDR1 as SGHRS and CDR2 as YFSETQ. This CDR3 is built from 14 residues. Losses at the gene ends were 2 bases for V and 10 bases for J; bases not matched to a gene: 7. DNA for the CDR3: TGCGCCAGCAGCTTTAGGGCGGGAGGGATCGAGCAGTTCTTC. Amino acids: CASSFRAGGIEQFF. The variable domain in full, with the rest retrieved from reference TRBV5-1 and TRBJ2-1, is KAGVTQTPRYLIKTRGQQVTLSCSPISGHRSVSWYQQTPGQGLQFLFEYFSETQRNKGNFPGRFSGRQFSNSRSEMNVSTLELGDSALYLCASSFRAGGIEQFFGPGTRLTVL.

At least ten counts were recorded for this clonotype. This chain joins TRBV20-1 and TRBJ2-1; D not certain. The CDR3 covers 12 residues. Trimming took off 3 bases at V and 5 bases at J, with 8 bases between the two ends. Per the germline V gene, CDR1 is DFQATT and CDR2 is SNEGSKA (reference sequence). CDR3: CSASRQDNEQFF. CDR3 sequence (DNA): TGCAGTGCTAGTCGCCAGGACAATGAGCAGTTCTTC.

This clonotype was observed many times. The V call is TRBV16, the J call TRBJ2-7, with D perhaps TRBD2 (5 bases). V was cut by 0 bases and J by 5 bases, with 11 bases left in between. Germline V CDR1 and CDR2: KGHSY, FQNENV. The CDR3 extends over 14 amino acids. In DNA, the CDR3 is TGTGCCAGCAGCCAATCGGTCGGGGTCGACGAGCAGTACTTC. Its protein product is CASSQSVGVDEQYF.

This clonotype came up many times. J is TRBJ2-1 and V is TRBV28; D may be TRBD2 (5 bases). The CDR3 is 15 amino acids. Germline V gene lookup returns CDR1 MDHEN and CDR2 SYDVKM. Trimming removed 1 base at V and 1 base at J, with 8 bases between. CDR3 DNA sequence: TGTGCCAGCAGTTTATCACTAGTTTCCTACAATGAGCAGTTCTTC. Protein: CASSLSLVSYNEQFF.

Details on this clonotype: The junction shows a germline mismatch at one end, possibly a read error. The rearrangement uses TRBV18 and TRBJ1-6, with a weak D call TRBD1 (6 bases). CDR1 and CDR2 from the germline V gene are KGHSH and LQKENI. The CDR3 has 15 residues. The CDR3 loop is CTSSPKGHDNSPLHF. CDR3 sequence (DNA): TGTACCAGCTCACCTAAGGGACACGATAATTCACCCCTCCACTTT.

The CDR3: CSASRFASKGYEQYF. CDR3 in DNA: TGCAGTGCTAGTAGGTTCGCTAGCAAGGGATACGAGCAGTACTTC. V gene TRBV20-1 combines with J gene TRBJ2-7, with a weak D call TRBD2 (5 bases). The CDR3 contains 15 residues. The germline CDR1 and CDR2 sequences are DFQATT and SNEGSKA (reference sequence). Trimming stripped 3 bases from V and 4 bases from J, with 19 bases between.

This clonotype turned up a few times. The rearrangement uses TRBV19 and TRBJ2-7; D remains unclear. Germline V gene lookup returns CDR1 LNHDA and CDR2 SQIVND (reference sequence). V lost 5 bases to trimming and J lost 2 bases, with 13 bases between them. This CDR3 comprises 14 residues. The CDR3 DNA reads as TGTGCCAGTAGTCCAGACCTAACAACCTACGAGCAGTACTTC. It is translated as CASSPDLTTYEQYF.

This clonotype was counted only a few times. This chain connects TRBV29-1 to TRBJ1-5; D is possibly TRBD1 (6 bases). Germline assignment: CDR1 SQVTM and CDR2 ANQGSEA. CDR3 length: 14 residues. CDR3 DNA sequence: TGCAGAGCTGGCAGGGGTGGGAGCAATCAGCCCCAGCATTTT. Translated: CRAGRGGSNQPQHF. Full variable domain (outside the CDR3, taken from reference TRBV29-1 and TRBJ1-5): SAVISQKPSRDICQRGTSLTIQCQVDSQVTMMFWYRQQPGQSLTLIATANQGSEATYESGFVIDKFPISRPNLTFSTLTVSNMSPEDSSIYLCRAGRGGSNQPQHFGDGTRLSIL.

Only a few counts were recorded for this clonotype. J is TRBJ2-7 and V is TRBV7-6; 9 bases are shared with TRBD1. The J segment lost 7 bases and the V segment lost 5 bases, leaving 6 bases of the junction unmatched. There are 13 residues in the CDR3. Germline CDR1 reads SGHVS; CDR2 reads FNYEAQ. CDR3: CASSPGTGREQYF. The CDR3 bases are TGTGCCAGCAGCCCCGGGACAGGGCGAGAGCAGTACTTC.

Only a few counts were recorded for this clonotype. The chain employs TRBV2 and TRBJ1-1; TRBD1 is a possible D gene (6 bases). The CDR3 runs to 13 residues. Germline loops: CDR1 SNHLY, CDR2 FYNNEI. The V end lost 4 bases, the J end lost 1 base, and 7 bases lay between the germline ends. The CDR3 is CASSGRGNTEAFF. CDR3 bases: TGTGCCAGCAGTGGCAGGGGGAACACTGAAGCTTTCTTT.

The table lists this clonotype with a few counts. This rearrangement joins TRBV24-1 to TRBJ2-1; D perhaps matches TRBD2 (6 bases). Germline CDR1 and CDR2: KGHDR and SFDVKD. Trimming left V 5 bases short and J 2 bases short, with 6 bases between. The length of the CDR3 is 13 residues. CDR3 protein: CATSAGAYNEQFF. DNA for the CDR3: TGTGCCACCAGTGCGGGGGCCTACAATGAGCAGTTCTTC.

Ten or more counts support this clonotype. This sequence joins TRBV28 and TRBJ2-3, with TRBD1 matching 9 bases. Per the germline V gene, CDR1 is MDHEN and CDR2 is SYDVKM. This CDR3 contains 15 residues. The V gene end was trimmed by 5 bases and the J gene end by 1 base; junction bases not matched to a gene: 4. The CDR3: CASSLQGAGTDTQYF. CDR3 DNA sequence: TGTGCCAGCAGTCTACAGGGGGCCGGCACAGATACGCAGTATTTT. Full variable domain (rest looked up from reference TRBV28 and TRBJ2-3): DVKVTQSSRYLVKRTGEKVFLECVQDMDHENMFWYRQDPGLGLRLIYFSYDVKMKEKGDIPEGYSVSREKKERFSLILESASTNQTSMYLCASSLQGAGTDTQYFGPGTRLTVL.

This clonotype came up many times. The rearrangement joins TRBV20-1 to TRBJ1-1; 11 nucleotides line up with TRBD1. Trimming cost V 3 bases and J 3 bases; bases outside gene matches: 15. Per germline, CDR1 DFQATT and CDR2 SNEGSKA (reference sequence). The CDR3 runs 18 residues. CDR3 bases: TGCAGTGCTAGTGGGCTCAGGGACAGGGGGTTGATGGACACTGAAGCTTTCTTT. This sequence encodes CSASGLRDRGLMDTEAFF.

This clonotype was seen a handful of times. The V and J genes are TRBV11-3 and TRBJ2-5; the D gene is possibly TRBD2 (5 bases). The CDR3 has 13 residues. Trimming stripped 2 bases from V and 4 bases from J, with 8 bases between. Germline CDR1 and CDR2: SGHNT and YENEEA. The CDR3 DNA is TGTGCCAGCAGCTTATGGAGCGGAGAGACCCAGTACTTC. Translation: CASSLWSGETQYF. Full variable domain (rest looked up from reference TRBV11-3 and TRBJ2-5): EAGVVQSPRYKIIEKKQPVAFWCNPISGHNTLYWYLQNLGQGPELLIRYENEEAVDDSQLPKDRFSAERLKGVDSTLKIQPAELGDSAVYLCASSLWSGETQYFGPGTRLLVL.

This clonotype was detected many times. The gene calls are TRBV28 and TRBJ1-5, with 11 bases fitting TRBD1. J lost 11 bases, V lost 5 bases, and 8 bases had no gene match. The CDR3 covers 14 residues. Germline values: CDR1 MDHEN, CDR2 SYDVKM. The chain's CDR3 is CASSRRTGGIAQHF. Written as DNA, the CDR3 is TGTGCCAGCAGTCGAAGGACAGGGGGCATAGCCCAGCATTTT.